These 20 T cell receptor beta chains originate from one sample sequenced in a study of cytomegalovirus exposure and HLA in healthy donors. The PCR was carried out with 60 Vbeta primers and 13 Jbeta primers. Some clones are missing from TCRdb's copy, which holds only in-frame ones; the method was immunoSEQ multiplex PCR. The sample lists about 140,000 clones; 70% to 80% were seen once. Sample: PBMCs. The receptors shown here come from a female donor in good health and CMV-seronegative.

In regard to this clone: No DNA is shown, since the ends of the CDR3 on it are uncertain; the CDR3 is the one TCRdb lists. The chain joins TRBV27 to TRBJ2-1; the table's D call, TRBD2, was not checked against the DNA. Looked up from germline, CDR1 is MNHEY and CDR2 is SMNVEV (reference sequence). The CDR3 has 14 amino acids, counting both end residues. The CDR3 loop is CASSPEVAGGSRFF.

The V gene is TRBV27, the J gene TRBJ2-7, with D tentatively TRBD1 (6 bases). CDR3 size: 14 residues. Germline values: CDR1 MNHEY, CDR2 SMNVEV (reference sequence). V gave up 5 bases and J gave up 5 bases, with 16 bases separating them. CDR3 residues: CASSIVGGRNEQYF. CDR3 DNA: TGTGCCAGCAGTATTGTAGGGGGTCGGAACGAGCAGTACTTC.

The chain carries TRBV27 and TRBJ2-1; TRBD2 aligns across 13 bases. This CDR3 region has 14 residues. With V trimmed by 7 bases and J by 9 bases, 6 bases remained unmatched. CDR1 and CDR2 from the germline V gene are MNHEY and SMNVEV (reference sequence). CDR3 sequence (DNA): TGTGCCAGCAAACTAGCGGGAGGGCTTGTTGAGCAGTTCTTC. Its translation: CASKLAGGLVEQFF.

The genes are TRBV2 and TRBJ1-3; no definite D call. V shed 6 bases and J shed 0 bases, with 12 bases lying between them. The CDR3 has 15 residues. Germline CDR1 SNHLY, CDR2 FYNNEI. CDR3 loop: CASSRIEGSGNTIYF. The CDR3 nucleotides read TGTGCCAGCAGCCGTATAGAGGGCTCTGGAAACACCATATATTTT. Combining the CDR3 with reference TRBV2 and TRBJ1-3 gives the whole variable domain EPEVTQTPSHQVTQMGQEVILRCVPISNHLYFYWYRQILGQKVEFLVSFYNNEISEKSEIFDDQFSVERPDGSNFTLKIRSTKLEDSAMYFCASSRIEGSGNTIYFGEGSWLTVV.

The V call is TRBV28, the J call TRBJ2-2; TRBD2 matches at 10 bases. Germline loops: CDR1 MDHEN, CDR2 SYDVKM. V shed 2 bases, J shed 4 bases, and the junction held 13 bases outside the gene matches. The CDR3 covers 19 residues. CDR3 residues: CASSLLSGLAADLTGELFF. The CDR3 region has the DNA TGTGCCAGCAGTTTACTTTCCGGACTAGCGGCAGATCTCACCGGGGAGCTGTTTTTT. The variable domain in full, completed from reference TRBV28 and TRBJ2-2, reads DVKVTQSSRYLVKRTGEKVFLECVQDMDHENMFWYRQDPGLGLRLIYFSYDVKMKEKGDIPEGYSVSREKKERFSLILESASTNQTSMYLCASSLLSGLAADLTGELFFGEGSRLTVL.

This chain connects TRBV27 to TRBJ2-7, with 7 bases fitting TRBD2. Trimming removed 7 bases from V and 2 bases from J; junction bases left unmatched: 11. Germline-derived CDR1 and CDR2 are MNHEY and SMNVEV (reference sequence). The CDR3 is made up of 15 amino acids. The chain's CDR3 is CASMTIAGKAYEQYF. The CDR3 DNA reads TGTGCCAGCATGACAATAGCGGGTAAAGCCTACGAGCAGTACTTC.

This clone has just a few counts. The V call is TRBV27, the J call TRBJ2-7; tentatively, D is TRBD2 (5 bases). Germline CDR1 reads MNHEY; CDR2 reads SMNVEV (reference sequence). The V end was cut by 5 bases, the J end by 5 bases, with 10 bases between. The CDR3 totals 12 residues. CDR3 sequence reads: CASSRLRDEQYF. The CDR3 region has the DNA TGTGCCAGCAGTCGACTACGGGACGAGCAGTACTTC.

V and J are TRBV5-4 and TRBJ2-3; D perhaps matches TRBD2 (5 bases). Trimming shortened V by 3 bases and J by 6 bases, and 11 bases separated the two germline ends. CDR3 length equals 13 residues. Per the germline V gene, CDR1 is SGHNT and CDR2 is YYREEE (reference sequence). This chain's CDR3 is CASSSDSPDTQYF. The CDR3 nucleotides read TGTGCCAGCAGCTCGGACTCACCGGATACGCAGTATTTT.

V usage is TRBV9 and J usage is TRBJ2-5, with TRBD2 identical over 10 bases. Germline V CDR1 and CDR2: SGDLS, YYNGEE. The CDR3 is made up of 18 amino acids. V trimming: 3 bases; J trimming: 5 bases; junction bases outside the gene matches: 16. CDR3 region: CASSGISSGGPSGETQYF. The CDR3 DNA reads TGTGCCAGCAGCGGCATTAGTAGCGGGGGGCCGTCTGGGGAGACCCAGTACTTC.

This clone was observed a few times. The rearrangement links TRBV5-4 to TRBJ1-1; 7 bases are shared with TRBD1. Germline CDR1 and CDR2: SGHNT and YYREEE (reference sequence). The V gene end was trimmed by 4 bases and the J gene end by 0 bases; junction bases not matched to a gene: 3. This CDR3 has 14 residues. For the CDR3, the DNA is TGTGCCAGCAGCCGGGGACAGATGAACACTGAAGCTTTCTTT. Residues: CASSRGQMNTEAFF.

The CDR3 protein is CSVGGSYGYTF. The CDR3 nucleotides are TGCAGCGTGGGAGGGTCCTATGGCTACACCTTC. The genes are TRBV29-1 and TRBJ1-2; unclear D gene. Trimming removed 6 bases from V and 4 bases from J, with 9 bases in between. CDR1 is SQVTM and CDR2 is ANQGSEA in the germline V gene. The CDR3 sequence is 11 residues long.

The chain combines TRBV28 with TRBJ1-6; TRBD1 might be the D (5 bases). The length of the CDR3 is 15 residues. V lost 3 bases and J lost 10, with 16 bases in between. CDR1 and CDR2 from the germline V gene are MDHEN and SYDVKM. The CDR3 region is CASSLTDGGNSPLHF. The CDR3 coding sequence is TGTGCCAGCAGTTTGACGGACGGGGGGAACTCACCCCTCCACTTT. The complete variable domain, with remaining parts taken from reference TRBV28 and TRBJ1-6, reads DVKVTQSSRYLVKRTGEKVFLECVQDMDHENMFWYRQDPGLGLRLIYFSYDVKMKEKGDIPEGYSVSREKKERFSLILESASTNQTSMYLCASSLTDGGNSPLHFGNGTRLTVT.

This sequence joins TRBV19 and TRBJ1-5; the D gene is possibly TRBD1 (6 bases). This CDR3 has 17 residues. The V gene's germline CDR1 is LNHDA and CDR2 SQIVND (reference sequence). V shed 7 bases and J shed 4 bases, with 23 bases lying between them. The chain's CDR3 is CASTRGQGPNRNQPQHF. As DNA, the CDR3 is TGTGCCAGTACTAGAGGGCAGGGGCCTAACCGAAATCAGCCCCAGCATTTT.

The rearrangement joins TRBV7-9 to TRBJ1-2; weak D call: TRBD1 (5 bases). The germline V gene encodes CDR1 SEHNR and CDR2 FQNEAQ (reference sequence). The CDR3 consists of 13 residues. Trimming took off 6 bases at V and 5 bases at J, with 13 bases between the two ends. Here the CDR3 DNA reads TGTGCCAGCAGACCGCGGGGGGGTTATGGCTACACCTTC. As protein: CASRPRGGYGYTF.

The chain uses TRBV19 and TRBJ2-7; the D gene is possibly TRBD2 (5 bases). V was pared by 5 bases and J by 1 base, with 15 bases between. The CDR3 is made up of 15 amino acids. Germline CDR1 is LNHDA and CDR2 is SQIVND (reference sequence). DNA of the CDR3: TGTGCCAGTAGTCTCTACACGGGGTCTTCCTACGAGCAGTACTTC. Encoded protein: CASSLYTGSSYEQYF.

The chain employs TRBV11-3 and TRBJ2-5; a possible D gene is TRBD2 (7 bases). Germline CDR1 and CDR2: SGHNT and YENEEA. There are 13 residues in the CDR3. Between the trimmed V and J ends, which lost 5 bases and 5 bases, there was a span of 12 bases. CDR3 sequence: CASSRGAEETQYF. The CDR3 coding sequence is TGTGCCAGCAGCCGGGGGGCAGAGGAGACCCAGTACTTC.

This chain links TRBV9 with TRBJ2-3; 9 nucleotides match TRBD2. CDR1 is SGDLS, CDR2 YYNGEE, per germline. The length of the CDR3 is 20 residues. With V trimmed by 4 bases and J by 6 bases, 24 bases remained unmatched. The CDR3 DNA reads TGTGCCAGCAGCCCCCCCCTTGAGCGGGGGGTACGGGTGGGTTTTGATACGCAGTATTTT. Its protein is CASSPPLERGVRVGFDTQYF. Based on the CDR3 plus reference TRBV9 and TRBJ2-3, the full variable domain is DSGVTQTPKHLITATGQRVTLRCSPRSGDLSVYWYQQSLDQGLQFLIQYYNGEERAKGNILERFSAQQFPDLHSELNLSSLELGDSALYFCASSPPLERGVRVGFDTQYFGPGTRLTVL.

The table lists this clone with a count of one. The genes are TRBV2 and TRBJ2-3; TRBD2 matches at 16 bases. The germline gives CDR1 SNHLY, CDR2 FYNNEI. V gave up 6 bases and J gave up 2 bases; unmatched junction bases: 5. The CDR3 totals 17 residues. The CDR3 nucleotides read TGTGCCAGCAGGGCCGGGACTAGCGGGAGGGCCACAGATACGCAGTATTTT. Protein sequence: CASRAGTSGRATDTQYF.

This clone was seen a few times. The rearrangement links TRBV6-6 to TRBJ1-5; 8 nucleotides match TRBD1. Germline V CDR1 and CDR2: MNHNY, SVGAGI (reference sequence). The CDR3 totals 15 residues. The V and J ends lost 5 bases and 4 bases, in that order; junction bases with no gene match: 7. The DNA of the CDR3 is TGTGCCAGCAGTGGGGGGACAGGCGGGAATCAGCCCCAGCATTTT. Amino acids: CASSGGTGGNQPQHF.

This clone came up a few times. The V call is TRBV5-1, the J call TRBJ2-7; weak D call: TRBD2 (5 bases). The CDR3 sequence is 15 residues long. Germline CDR1 SGHRS, CDR2 YFSETQ. V was trimmed by 2 bases and J by 3 bases, leaving 15 bases between them. The CDR3 here is CASSLGGSSLYEQYF. Here the CDR3 DNA reads TGCGCCAGCAGCTTAGGTGGGAGTTCCCTCTACGAGCAGTACTTC.